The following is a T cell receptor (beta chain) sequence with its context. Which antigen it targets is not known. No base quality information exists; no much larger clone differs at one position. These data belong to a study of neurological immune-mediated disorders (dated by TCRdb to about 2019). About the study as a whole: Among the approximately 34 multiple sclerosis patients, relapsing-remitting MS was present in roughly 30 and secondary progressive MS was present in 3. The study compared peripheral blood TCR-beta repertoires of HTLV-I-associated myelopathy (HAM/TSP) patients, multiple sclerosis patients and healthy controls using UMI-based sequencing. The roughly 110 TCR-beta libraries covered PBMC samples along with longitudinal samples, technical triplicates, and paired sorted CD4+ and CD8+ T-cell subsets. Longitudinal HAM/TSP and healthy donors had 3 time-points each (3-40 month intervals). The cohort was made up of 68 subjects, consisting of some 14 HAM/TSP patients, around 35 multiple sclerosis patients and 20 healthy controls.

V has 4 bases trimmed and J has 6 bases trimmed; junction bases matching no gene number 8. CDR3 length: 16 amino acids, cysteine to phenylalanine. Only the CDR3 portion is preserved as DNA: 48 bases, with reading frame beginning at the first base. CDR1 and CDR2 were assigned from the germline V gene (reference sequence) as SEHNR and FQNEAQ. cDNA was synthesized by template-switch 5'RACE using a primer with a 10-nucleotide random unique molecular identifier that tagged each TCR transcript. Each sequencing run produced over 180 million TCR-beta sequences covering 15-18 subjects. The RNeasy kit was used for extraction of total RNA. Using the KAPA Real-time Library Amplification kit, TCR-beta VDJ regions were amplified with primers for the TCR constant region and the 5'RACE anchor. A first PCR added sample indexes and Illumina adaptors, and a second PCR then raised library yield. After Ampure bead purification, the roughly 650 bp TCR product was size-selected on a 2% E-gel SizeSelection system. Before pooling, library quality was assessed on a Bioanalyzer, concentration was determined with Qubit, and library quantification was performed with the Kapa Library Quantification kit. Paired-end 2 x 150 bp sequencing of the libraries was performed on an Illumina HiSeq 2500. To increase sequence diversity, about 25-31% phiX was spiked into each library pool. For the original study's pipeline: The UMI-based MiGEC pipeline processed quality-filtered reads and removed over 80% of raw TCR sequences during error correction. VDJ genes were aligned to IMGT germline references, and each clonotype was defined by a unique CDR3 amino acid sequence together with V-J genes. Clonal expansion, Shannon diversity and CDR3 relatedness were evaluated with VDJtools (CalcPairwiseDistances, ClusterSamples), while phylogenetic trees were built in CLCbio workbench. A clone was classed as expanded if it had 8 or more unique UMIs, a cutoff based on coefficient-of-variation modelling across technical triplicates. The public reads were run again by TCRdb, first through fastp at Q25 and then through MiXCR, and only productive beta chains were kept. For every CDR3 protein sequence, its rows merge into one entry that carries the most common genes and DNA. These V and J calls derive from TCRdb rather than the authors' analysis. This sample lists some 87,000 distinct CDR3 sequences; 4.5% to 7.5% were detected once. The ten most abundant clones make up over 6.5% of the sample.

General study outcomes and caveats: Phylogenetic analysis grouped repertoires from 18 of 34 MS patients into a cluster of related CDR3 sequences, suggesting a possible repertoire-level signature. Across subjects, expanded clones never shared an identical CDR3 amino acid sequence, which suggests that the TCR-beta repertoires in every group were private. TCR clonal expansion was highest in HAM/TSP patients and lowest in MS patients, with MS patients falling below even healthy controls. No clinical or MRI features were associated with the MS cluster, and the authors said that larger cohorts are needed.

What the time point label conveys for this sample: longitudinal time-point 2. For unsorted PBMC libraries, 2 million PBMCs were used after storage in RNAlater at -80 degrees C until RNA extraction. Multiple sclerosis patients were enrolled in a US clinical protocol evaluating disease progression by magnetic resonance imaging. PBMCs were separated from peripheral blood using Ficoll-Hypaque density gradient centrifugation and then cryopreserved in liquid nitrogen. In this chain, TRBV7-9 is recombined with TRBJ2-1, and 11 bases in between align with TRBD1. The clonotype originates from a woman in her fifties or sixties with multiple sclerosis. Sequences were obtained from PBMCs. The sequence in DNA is TGTGCCAGCAGCTACGTTCCCGGGACAGGGGGCAATGAGCAGTTCTTC. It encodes CASSYVPGTGGNEQFF.